A selection of T cell receptor beta chains follows, all from one sample in a study of shared clonotypes between healthy human individuals. TCRdb's table, derived via immunoSEQ multiplex PCR, lists solely in-frame clones and lacks some. The sample lists over 1.5 million clones, 95% to 99% occurring once. The sequenced sample consisted of naive CD4+ T cells sorted from blood. These receptors all come from a man aged 25 to 40 in good health. Each CDR3 is given with its conserved first and last residue. The D gene is left open where the match is weak. Only some rows state a clone size, as once, few, many or a class for expanded clones.

j_call d_call clone_size v_call cdr3_nt cdr3_aa
TRBJ2-5 NA NA TRBV14 TGTGCCAGCAGCCATTACTGGGACTCTACCCAGTACTTC CASSHYWDSTQYF
TRBJ2-1 NA NA TRBV21-1 TGTGCCAGCAGCAAAGCCTATACAGGGGTAGTAGCGGGAGGAGGAGATGAGCAGTTCTTC CASSKAYTGVVAGGGDEQFF
TRBJ2-5 TRBD2 NA TRBV6-5 TGTGCCAGCAGGCGATGGACTAGCCGGCAAGAGACCCAGTACTTC CASRRWTSRQETQYF
TRBJ1-5 NA NA TRBV10-3 TGTGCCACCTCAGGGGACGGCAATCAGCCCCAGCATTTT CATSGDGNQPQHF
TRBJ2-1 NA NA TRBV25-1 TGTGCCAGCACCCCGGGGGTTGAGCAGTTCTTC CASTPGVEQFF
TRBJ2-3 NA NA TRBV7-6 TGTGCCAGCAGCCCCCTAACTAGCACAGATACGCAGTATTTT CASSPLTSTDTQYF
TRBJ2-7 NA NA TRBV7-9 TGTGCCACCCACGCGGCAGGGGACTCCTACGAGCAGTACTTC CATHAAGDSYEQYF
TRBJ2-5 TRBD2 NA TRBV5-1 TGCGCCAGCAGCTTGGCCCTAGCGGGAGCGGGGGAGGCCCAGTACTTC CASSLALAGAGEAQYF
TRBJ1-5 NA once TRBV9 TGTGCCAGCAGCGCCACCGCGGACGTTAGCAATCAGCCCCAGCATTTT CASSATADVSNQPQHF
TRBJ2-7 TRBD1 NA TRBV30 TGTGCCTGGGTAAGAGGGGGCGCAGTAAACTTC CAWVRGGAVNF
TRBJ2-1 NA NA TRBV4-1 TGCGCCAGCAGCCCTGACACAGACTCACGGTCCTACAATGAGCAGTTCTTC CASSPDTDSRSYNEQFF
TRBJ2-6 NA NA TRBV30 TGTGCCTGGAGGCTAGCCGGGATAAACTCTGGGGCCAACGTCCTGACTTTC CAWRLAGINSGANVLTF
TRBJ2-7 TRBD2 NA TRBV5-6 TGTGCCAGCCTGCTAGGGGCGGGAGGGAGCTCCTACGAGCAGTACTTC CASLLGAGGSSYEQYF
TRBJ1-1 NA NA TRBV9 TGTGCCAGCAGCGTGGGACCGATGAACACTGAAGCTTTCTTT CASSVGPMNTEAFF
TRBJ1-1 NA NA TRBV9 TGTGCCAGCAGCGTAGTCCAAGGGCTCGGGGGTGAAGCTTTCTTT CASSVVQGLGGEAFF
TRBJ2-7 NA NA TRBV19 TGTGCCAGTACTGGCAATTCGTACGAGCAGTACTTC CASTGNSYEQYF
TRBJ2-2 TRBD2 NA TRBV5-1 TGCGCCAGCAGCTTGTTAGCGGGGGCGAACACCGGGGAGCTGTTTTTT CASSLLAGANTGELFF
TRBJ1-2 TRBD1 NA TRBV7-8 TGTGCCAGCAGCTACCAGGGGGAGGATGGCTACACCTTC CASSYQGEDGYTF
TRBJ1-3 NA NA TRBV18 TGTGCCAGCTCAGTGTCTGGAAACACCATATATTTT CASSVSGNTIYF
TRBJ1-2 NA NA TRBV19 TGTGCCAGTAGTAAGGAGGATGGCTACACCTTC CASSKEDGYTF
TRBJ2-2 NA NA TRBV5-4 TGTGCCAGCAGCTTGGGGGGTGCAAGACCTCACGGGGAGCTGTTTTTT CASSLGGARPHGELFF
TRBJ2-3 NA once TRBV7-9 TGTGCCAGCAGCCCCCGGGGGGCCACAGATACGCAGTATTTT CASSPRGATDTQYF
TRBJ2-1 TRBD2 NA TRBV11-3 TGTGCCAGCAGTCGGGGGGGACTAGCTTCCAATGAGCAGTTCTTC CASSRGGLASNEQFF
TRBJ2-1 NA NA TRBV4-3 TGCGCCAGCAGTAGGGACCTTCCCTACAATGAGCAGTTCTTC CASSRDLPYNEQFF
TRBJ2-7 NA NA TRBV28 TGTGCCGCCACAGGTGAGGGAGAGCAGTACTTC CAATGEGEQYF
TRBJ1-2 TRBD1 NA TRBV5-1 TGCGCCAGCAGCTCTACAGGGGGCTATGGCTACACCTTC CASSSTGGYGYTF
TRBJ2-3 NA NA TRBV29-1 TGCAGCGTTGCCCTAACCACAGATACGCAGTATTTT CSVALTTDTQYF
TRBJ2-7 TRBD1 once TRBV5-6 TGTGCCAGCAGCTTGGCCGGGACAGCCTCCTCCTACGAGCAGTACTTC CASSLAGTASSYEQYF
TRBJ1-3 NA NA TRBV5-1 TGCGCCAGCAGCCCGCTAACAGGGAGCTCTGGAAACACCATATATTTT CASSPLTGSSGNTIYF
TRBJ2-1 TRBD2 once TRBV10-1 TGCGCCAGCAGTGAGTTTAGCGGGAGTGTTTACGACAATGAGCAGTTCTTC CASSEFSGSVYDNEQFF
TRBJ2-7 NA NA TRBV19 TGTGCCAGTAGTATTGGTCCGGTGCCCTACGAGCAGTACTTC CASSIGPVPYEQYF
TRBJ2-7 NA NA TRBV6-5 TGTGCCAGCAGTACGACACCTCCCTACGAGCAGTACTTC CASSTTPPYEQYF